This entry lists 30 T cell receptor beta chains sequenced from one sample in a study of cytomegalovirus exposure and HLA in healthy donors. The PCR was carried out with 60 Vbeta primers and 13 Jbeta primers. Method: immunoSEQ multiplex PCR; TCRdb's copy keeps in-frame clones and lacks some. Altogether 95,000 to 100,000 clones are present, around three quarters being singletons, with the ten largest covering around 4.4%. Sequencing used PBMCs. The receptor source for this set is a man aged 35-49 years in good health and CMV-seronegative.

V usage is TRBV2 and J usage is TRBJ2-2, with 8 bases matching TRBD1. The germline V gene encodes CDR1 SNHLY and CDR2 FYNNEI. V lost 10 bases and J lost 0; bases outside the gene matches: 4. This CDR3 is built from 14 residues. This CDR3 is CATRQGSNTGELFF. In DNA form, the CDR3 reads TGTGCCACCCGACAGGGGTCGAACACCGGGGAGCTGTTTTTT.

This clone was detected only once. In DNA, the CDR3 is TGCAGCGTTGAAATGGGAGGCAATCAGCCCCAGCATTTT. Protein sequence: CSVEMGGNQPQHF. The J gene is TRBJ1-5, the V gene TRBV29-1; D remains ambiguous. Looked up from germline, CDR1 is SQVTM and CDR2 is ANQGSEA. This CDR3 has 13 residues. V lost 2 bases and J 2 bases, leaving 7 bases between the germline ends.

The rearrangement links TRBV11-2 to TRBJ2-1, with 11 bases that match TRBD2. Germline-derived CDR1 and CDR2 are SGHAT and FQNNGV. V trimming: 3 bases; J trimming: 1 base; junction bases outside the gene matches: 2. The CDR3 has 16 residues. CDR3 bases: TGTGCCAGCAGCTTTAGCGGGGGGGGGTCCTACAATGAGCAGTTCTTC. Amino acids: CASSFSGGGSYNEQFF.

The chain couples TRBV5-4 to TRBJ1-2, with a tentative D call TRBD1 (6 bases). The V and J ends lost 4 bases and 4 bases respectively, with 14 bases between them. This CDR3 is 14 amino acids long. Per the germline V gene, CDR1 is SGHNT and CDR2 is YYREEE (reference sequence). CDR3 sequence (DNA): TGTGCCAGCAGCCTGAGGTCCAGGGGCTATGGCTACACCTTC. Amino acid sequence: CASSLRSRGYGYTF. Together with reference TRBV5-4 and TRBJ1-2, the CDR3 gives the full variable domain: ETGVTQSPTHLIKTRGQQVTLRCSSQSGHNTVSWYQQALGQGPQFIFQYYREEENGRGNFPPRFSGLQFPNYSSELNVNALELDDSALYLCASSLRSRGYGYTFGSGTRLTVV.

The chain recombines TRBV18 with TRBJ1-4; weak D call: TRBD1 (5 bases). The CDR3 runs to 15 residues. Germline V gives CDR1 KGHSH, CDR2 LQKENI. Trimming pared 3 bases from V and 5 bases from J, leaving 13 bases between. CDR3 sequence reads: CASSPGGLRNEKLFF. CDR3 nucleotides: TGTGCCAGCTCACCTGGGGGACTGCGGAATGAAAAACTGTTTTTT.

The chain couples TRBV12-5 to TRBJ1-2, with no clear D. Trimming removed 6 bases from V and 10 bases from J, with 15 bases in between. This CDR3 has 12 residues. Germline V gene sequence: CDR1 LGHNT, CDR2 FRNRAP. The CDR3 DNA sequence: TGTGCTAGTGGACTCGATGATGCCGCCTACACCTTC. Translating gives CASGLDDAAYTF.

This clone came up a few times. The CDR3 loop is CASSGGQGVGAFF. The CDR3 DNA sequence: TGCGCCAGCAGCGGCGGACAGGGAGTCGGCGCTTTCTTT. The chain is built from TRBV5-1 and TRBJ1-1; 8 nucleotides agree with TRBD1. Germline CDR1 SGHRS, CDR2 YFSETQ. V lost 4 bases to trimming and J lost 11 bases; unmatched junction nucleotides: 10. The CDR3 runs 13 residues.

The chain uses TRBV6-1 and TRBJ2-1; 8 bases align to TRBD1. Trimming cost V 6 bases and J 6 bases; bases outside gene matches: 10. The CDR3 loop spans 15 amino acids. Germline V gene sequence: CDR1 MNHNS, CDR2 SASEGT. CDR3 loop: CASRKGETGANEQFF. The DNA of the CDR3 is TGTGCCAGCAGGAAAGGGGAGACAGGGGCCAATGAGCAGTTCTTC.

CDR3 protein: CSVLVDGNQPQHF. Here the CDR3 DNA reads TGCAGCGTTTTAGTCGATGGCAATCAGCCCCAGCATTTT. The rearrangement links TRBV29-1 to TRBJ1-5; D is ambiguous. Deletions cut 5 bases from V and 2 bases from J, with 10 bases between. In germline, CDR1 is SQVTM, CDR2 ANQGSEA. The CDR3 spans 13 residues.

The V call is TRBV5-1, the J call TRBJ1-1; no definite D call. Germline CDR1 and CDR2: SGHRS and YFSETQ. Trimming cost V 4 bases and J 0 bases, with 7 bases left between them. The length of the CDR3 is 13 residues. CDR3 DNA sequence: TGCGCCAGCAGCGAGCAGGTGAACACTGAAGCTTTCTTT. Translation gives CASSEQVNTEAFF.

The chain combines TRBV19 with TRBJ2-1, with no clear D. The germline CDR1 and CDR2 sequences are LNHDA and SQIVND (reference sequence). The CDR3 is 12 residues long. V was pared by 4 bases and J by 10 bases, with 11 bases between. In nucleotides, the CDR3 is TGTGCCAGTAGTACCTGGCCCCACGAGCAGTTCTTC. Translation gives CASSTWPHEQFF. The entire variable domain, with the rest obtained from reference TRBV19 and TRBJ2-1, is as follows: DGGITQSPKYLFRKEGQNVTLSCEQNLNHDAMYWYRQDPGQGLRLIYYSQIVNDFQKGDIAEGYSVSREKKESFPLTVTSAQKNPTAFYLCASSTWPHEQFFGPGTRLTVL.

This rearrangement joins TRBV6-6 to TRBJ2-3; TRBD2 aligns across 8 bases. Trimming removed 4 bases from V and 0 bases from J; junction bases left unmatched: 6. The germline V gene has CDR1 MNHNY and CDR2 SVGAGI (reference sequence). The CDR3 spans 16 residues. The CDR3 loop is CASSSLAGSSTDTQYF. CDR3 DNA: TGTGCCAGCAGTTCCTTAGCGGGGTCTAGCACAGATACGCAGTATTTT.

V is TRBV18 and J is TRBJ2-7, with a possible D match to TRBD1 (6 bases). The germline CDR1 and CDR2 sequences are KGHSH and LQKENI. With 0 bases removed from V and 3 bases from J, the gap between germline ends came to 9 bases. This CDR3 has 14 amino acids. CDR3 loop: CASSPPSRGYEQYF. The CDR3 nucleotides read TGTGCCAGCTCACCACCGTCCAGGGGCTACGAGCAGTACTTC.

The J gene is TRBJ1-4, the V gene TRBV7-2; the D is unclear. The CDR3 has 15 residues. V lost 4 bases and J 4 bases, leaving 13 bases between the germline ends. CDR1 and CDR2 (germline): SGHTA, FQGNSA. The CDR3 loop reads CASSSRGRFNEKLFF. The CDR3, as DNA: TGTGCCAGCAGCTCTCGGGGAAGGTTTAATGAAAAACTGTTTTTT.

This rearrangement joins TRBV2 to TRBJ1-2; a weak D match, TRBD1 (5 bases). Trimming removed 7 bases from V and 4 bases from J, with 16 bases in between. The germline gives CDR1 SNHLY, CDR2 FYNNEI. The CDR3 has 14 amino acids. As DNA, the CDR3 is TGTGCCAGCACTAACCCCCCGGGGGGCTATGGCTACACCTTC. Protein product: CASTNPPGGYGYTF.

The V call is TRBV4-3, the J call TRBJ1-3, with TRBD1 identical over 7 bases. The CDR3 consists of 13 residues. From germline, CDR1 is LGHNA and CDR2 YSLEER. Trimming cost V 4 bases and J 4 bases; bases outside gene matches: 1. The CDR3 sequence: CASSRGQGNTIYF. CDR3 bases: TGCGCCAGCAGCCGGGGACAGGGAAACACCATATATTTT.

This chain joins TRBV15 and TRBJ2-2; D is ambiguous. The CDR3 extends over 14 amino acids. Germline lookup yields CDR1 LNHNV and CDR2 YYDKDF (reference sequence). Trimming pared 7 bases from V and 2 bases from J, leaving 11 bases between. This CDR3 is CATIKATNTGELFF. CDR3 coding DNA: TGTGCCACCATCAAGGCGACAAACACCGGGGAGCTGTTTTTT.

The rearrangement links TRBV11-2 to TRBJ2-5, with D possibly being TRBD2 (5 bases). Trimming removed 7 bases from V and 4 bases from J, with 13 bases in between. CDR1 and CDR2 (germline): SGHAT, FQNNGV. CDR3 size: 13 residues. The CDR3 DNA follows: TGTGCCAGCACCCCGACGGGGTTAGAGACCCAGTACTTC. It translates to CASTPTGLETQYF.

The chain employs TRBV5-1 and TRBJ1-1; D unresolved. V was shortened by 1 base and J by 1 base, with 8 bases between the two germline ends. The CDR3 sequence is 14 residues long. Germline V gene data show CDR1 as SGHRS and CDR2 as YFSETQ. CDR3 region: CASSLSTPNTEAFF. CDR3 nucleotides: TGCGCCAGCAGCTTGTCAACACCGAACACTGAAGCTTTCTTT.

A few counts support this clone. The genes are TRBV10-2 and TRBJ1-6; 8 positions agree with TRBD1. The CDR3 consists of 13 residues. V was clipped by 8 bases and J by 6 bases; unmatched bases: 3. Germline CDR1 is WSHSY and CDR2 is SAAADI. Here the CDR3 DNA reads TGCGCCAGCCTCAGGGGGCGTAATTCACCCCTCCACTTT. It codes for CASLRGRNSPLHF.

V gene TRBV7-6 combines with J gene TRBJ2-3; D gene uncertain. The CDR3 runs to 13 residues. CDR1 SGHVS and CDR2 FNYEAQ come from the germline V gene. V was pared by 5 bases and J by 2 bases, with 8 bases between. The CDR3 reads CASSQVLTDTQYF. The CDR3 nucleotides read TGTGCCAGCAGCCAGGTCCTCACAGATACGCAGTATTTT.

This rearrangement joins TRBV5-1 to TRBJ2-1; D gene uncertain. The CDR3 spans 14 residues. Germline CDR1 is SGHRS and CDR2 is YFSETQ. Trimming removed 3 bases at V and 4 bases at J, with 11 bases between. This CDR3 is CASSSAAPYNEQFF. The CDR3 nucleotides read TGCGCCAGCAGCTCCGCGGCACCTTACAATGAGCAGTTCTTC.

The J gene is TRBJ2-7, the V gene TRBV11-2; 9 nucleotides line up with TRBD1. This CDR3 is built from 16 residues. Germline trimming cut 1 base from V and 7 bases from J; bases unmatched to any gene: 11. CDR1 is SGHAT, CDR2 FQNNGV, per germline. CDR3 loop: CASSLGAGQGYEEQYF. The CDR3 DNA follows: TGTGCCAGCAGCTTAGGGGCGGGACAGGGTTATGAGGAGCAGTACTTC.

This chain joins TRBV6-1 and TRBJ1-5; a weak D match, TRBD1 (5 bases). The germline V and J ends were trimmed by 5 bases and 4 bases, with 12 bases remaining between them. The germline V gene encodes CDR1 MNHNS and CDR2 SASEGT. The CDR3 runs 14 residues. The CDR3 DNA sequence: TGTGCCAGCAGTCCGAGGAGGGGAAATCAGCCCCAGCATTTT. Protein product: CASSPRRGNQPQHF.

The chain combines TRBV7-2 with TRBJ2-3; 14 bases are shared with TRBD2. The germline CDR1 and CDR2 sequences are SGHTA and FQGNSA. The V gene end was trimmed by 1 base and the J gene end by 10 bases; junction bases not matched to a gene: 4. This CDR3 has 15 residues. The CDR3 DNA reads as TGTGCCAGCAGCTTAGGACTAGCGGGGGGGCGGGCGCAGTATTTT. It specifies CASSLGLAGGRAQYF.

J is TRBJ2-6 and V is TRBV7-9, with TRBD1 matching 7 bases. V gave up 4 bases and J gave up 0 bases; unmatched junction bases: 6. The CDR3 totals 17 residues. Germline loops: CDR1 SEHNR, CDR2 FQNEAQ (reference sequence). The CDR3 coding sequence is TGTGCCAGCAGCTCAGACAGGGCCAGCTCTGGGGCCAACGTCCTGACTTTC. Translated: CASSSDRASSGANVLTF.

The V call is TRBV6-1, the J call TRBJ1-2; TRBD1 agrees at 9 bases. The CDR3 extends over 15 amino acids. The germline V gene encodes CDR1 MNHNS and CDR2 SASEGT. V lost 5 bases and J lost 3; bases outside the gene matches: 7. CDR3 residues: CASSSLGQGHYGYTF. The DNA of the CDR3 is TGTGCCAGCAGTTCCCTGGGACAGGGCCACTATGGCTACACCTTC.

This clone was observed once. The gene calls are TRBV30 and TRBJ2-1; the match to TRBD1 covers 7 bases. The CDR3 consists of 14 residues. Germline loops: CDR1 GTSNPN, CDR2 SVGIG (reference sequence). Trimming took 0 bases from V and 6 from J; bases not matched to a gene: 5. CDR3 DNA sequence: TGTGCCTGGAGTGTATGGGGACAGTTCAATGAGCAGTTCTTC. It specifies CAWSVWGQFNEQFF.

The rearrangement links TRBV28 to TRBJ1-5; 7 bases line up with TRBD1. V shed 6 bases, J shed 3 bases, and the junction held 2 bases outside the gene matches. Germline V gives CDR1 MDHEN, CDR2 SYDVKM. The CDR3 is made up of 13 amino acids. DNA of the CDR3: TGTGCCAGCAGGACAGGGTACAATCAGCCCCAGCATTTT. Translating it yields CASRTGYNQPQHF.

Written as DNA, the CDR3 is TGTGCCAGCAGCCCGACAGGATCTACCTACAATGAGCAGTTCTTC. This translates into CASSPTGSTYNEQFF. The chain links TRBV7-2 to TRBJ2-1; possible D gene TRBD1, 6 bases. This CDR3 is built from 15 residues. Deletions cut 5 bases from V and 2 bases from J, with 13 bases between. Germline V gives CDR1 SGHTA, CDR2 FQGNSA.